The 21 T cell receptor beta chains below come from one sample, sequenced in a study of tissue T cells after allogeneic stem cell transplantation. Assay: immunoSEQ multiplex PCR; the TCRdb copy retains only in-frame clones and omits some. Found here are roughly 5,000 clones, around 50% of them singletons; the top ten hold approximately 10%. Time point noted: mouse harvest day 7 after allogeneic transplant. Mouse grafts combined 10^7 T-cell-depleted bone marrow cells with 10^6 splenic CD5+ T cells. What was sequenced was gut tissue. Receptors were obtained from a female BALB/c mouse given C57BL/6 T cells with graft-versus-host disease after an allogeneic hematopoietic cell transplant.

With regard to this clone: Mouse gene names and germline throughout. The read terminates 1 residue ahead of where the CDR3 ends, so the germline J gene completes it. V is TRBV12-2 and J is TRBJ1-4; no reliable D call. CDR3 size: 10 residues. Germline CDR1 is SGHLS and CDR2 is HYDKME. Trimming left V 6 bases short and J 6 bases short, with 4 bases between. CDR3 loop: CASGDERLFF. CDR3 DNA, as far as it was read: TGTGCCAGCGGGGACGAAAGATTATTT.

As to this clone: Gene labels here are mouse ones. The CDR3 protein is CAWSLGGDTEVFF. The DNA read from the CDR3 is TGTGCCTGGAGTTTAGGGGGAGACACAGAAGTCTTC. The chain recombines TRBV31 with TRBJ1-1; weak D call: TRBD1 (6 bases). The observed sequence ends 1 residue before the CDR3 terminus, with the missing tail filled in from the germline J gene. Germline CDR1 and CDR2: GKSSPN and SITVG. The V and J ends lost 2 bases and 3 bases respectively, with 10 bases between them. This CDR3 is built from 13 residues.

For this clone: Here the gene names and germline are mouse. Read sequence stops 1 residue before the CDR3 end, and the germline J gene provides the missing end. V and J are TRBV17 and TRBJ2-1; the D gene is possibly TRBD1 (5 bases). Trimming removed 7 bases at V and 10 bases at J, with 8 bases between. The CDR3 covers 10 residues. Germline V CDR1 and CDR2: MNHDT, YYDKIL. The sequenced part of the CDR3 DNA is TGTGCTAGCAATCGACAGGAGCAGTTC. It encodes CASNRQEQF. The whole CDR3 sequence is CASNRQEQFF.

By proportion, this clone is medium-sized. Gene names denote mouse genes. The read ends 1 residue early relative to the CDR3; the germline J gene fills the gap. This chain joins TRBV13-2 and TRBJ2-3; D may be TRBD1 (6 bases). Germline V gene lookup returns CDR1 NNHNN and CDR2 SYGAGS (reference sequence). The CDR3 sequence is 14 residues long. V was cut by 0 bases and J by 3 bases, with 8 bases left in between. Partial CDR3 DNA: TGTGCCAGCGGTGATGCAGGGGCAGCAGAAACGCTGTAT. Encoded protein: CASGDAGAAETLY. The complete CDR3 protein is CASGDAGAAETLYF.

Of note for this clone: The gene names here belong to mouse. The read finishes 1 residue shy of the CDR3 end, and the germline J gene is used to complete it. The chain carries TRBV4 and TRBJ2-7; weak D call: TRBD1 (6 bases). The CDR3 is 14 amino acids. The V and J ends lost 3 bases and 1 base respectively, with 10 bases between them. Germline V CDR1 and CDR2: LGHDT, YNNKQL (reference sequence). The CDR3 here is CASSYGRGSYEQYF. The DNA read from the CDR3 is TGTGCCAGCAGCTACGGCAGGGGATCCTATGAACAGTAC.

A note on this clone: Each gene name is a mouse one. The sequenced fragment ends 1 residue before the CDR3 boundary, so the rest is inferred from the germline J gene. This sequence joins TRBV23 and TRBJ1-1; the table's D call, TRBD1, was not checked against the DNA. CDR3 length: 15 residues. The V gene's germline CDR1 is KGHTA and CDR2 FQNQQP. The CDR3 region is CSSSQSNRRNTEVFF. CDR3 DNA (partial): TGCTCCAGCAGTCAATCGAACAGGCGAAACACAGAAGTCTTC.

This clone was found a few times. Gene names are the mouse ones. From the germline J gene comes the end of the CDR3, since the read stops 1 residue before it. The chain recombines TRBV19 with TRBJ2-7; D tentatively fits TRBD1 or TRBD2 (5 bases each). Per germline, CDR1 FNHDT and CDR2 SITEND (reference sequence). The CDR3 sequence is 13 residues long. Trimming shortened V by 2 bases and J by 0 bases, and 6 bases separated the two germline ends. The CDR3 is CASSMGVSYEQYF. The DNA read from the CDR3 is TGTGCCAGCAGTATGGGGGTCTCCTATGAACAGTAC.

A word on this clone: Germline and genes here are mouse. The sequenced fragment ends 1 residue before the CDR3 boundary, so the rest is inferred from the germline J gene. This sequence joins TRBV12-2 and TRBJ2-1, with TRBD2 identical over 10 bases. CDR3 length equals 15 residues. CDR1 SGHLS and CDR2 HYDKME come from the germline V gene. The junction had 3 bases not matched to a gene; V was cut back by 0 bases and J by 5 bases. Partial CDR3 DNA: TGTGCCAGCTCTCTCGTAGACTGGGGGGATGCTGAGCAGTTC. Translation: CASSLVDWGDAEQF. The whole CDR3 sequence is CASSLVDWGDAEQFF.

With respect to this clone: All gene names here are mouse names. The read gets to within 1 residue of the CDR3 end, and the germline J gene fills in the rest. The chain recombines TRBV13-2 with TRBJ2-7; TRBD2 matches 9 bases. The germline gives CDR1 NNHNN, CDR2 SYGAGS (reference sequence). Trimming at V came to 0 bases and at J to 3 bases, leaving 1 base not matched to a gene. CDR3 size: 14 residues. The part of the CDR3 DNA that was read is TGTGCCAGCGGTGATGACTGGGGGGACTATGAACAGTAC. Its protein product is CASGDDWGDYEQY. The complete CDR3 sequence is CASGDDWGDYEQYF.

A few counts support this clone. The genes are named according to mouse. The read gets to within 1 residue of the CDR3 end, and the germline J gene fills in the rest. The gene calls are TRBV26 and TRBJ2-1, with 8 bases that match TRBD1. The CDR3 sequence is 14 residues long. Germline CDR1 reads KGHPV; CDR2 reads FQNQEV (reference sequence). J lost 6 bases, V lost 2 bases, and 3 bases had no gene match. Incomplete CDR3 DNA: TGTGCCAGCAGTCTGGGACAGGGAGGTGCTGAGCAGTTC. Its protein product is CASSLGQGGAEQF. The full-length CDR3 reads as CASSLGQGGAEQFF.

Note on this clone: Mouse gene names and germline throughout. The CDR3 end lies 1 residue beyond the end of the read and is filled in from the germline J gene. The J gene is TRBJ2-5, the V gene TRBV4, with D perhaps TRBD2 (5 bases). Germline V gives CDR1 LGHDT, CDR2 YNNKQL (reference sequence). The germline V and J ends were trimmed by 6 bases and 0 bases, with 10 bases remaining between them. The CDR3 totals 14 residues. The CDR3 sequence: CASSPTGNQDTQYF. Incomplete CDR3 DNA: TGTGCCAGCAGTCCCACTGGTAACCAAGACACCCAGTAC.

The table lists this clone with a few counts. Gene names follow the mouse nomenclature. The observed sequence ends 1 residue before the CDR3 terminus, with the missing tail filled in from the germline J gene. The chain uses TRBV26 and TRBJ1-1, with D hard to call. V was shortened by 5 bases and J by 1 base, with 8 bases between the two germline ends. Germline loops: CDR1 KGHPV, CDR2 FQNQEV (reference sequence). The CDR3 loop spans 13 amino acids. CDR3 amino acids: CASSFQKNTEVFF. CDR3 bases read: TGTGCCAGCAGTTTTCAAAAAAACACAGAAGTCTTC. Supplemented by reference TRBV26 and TRBJ1-1, the full variable domain reads NSKVIQTPRYLVKGQGQKAKMRCIPEKGHPVVFWYQQNKNNEFKFLINFQNQEVLQQIDMTEKRFSAECPSNSPCSLEIQSSEAGDSALYLCASSFQKNTEVFFGKGTRLTVV.

This clone came up a few times. Mouse gene names and germline throughout. The observed sequence ends 1 residue before the CDR3 terminus, with the missing tail filled in from the germline J gene. The genes are TRBV15 and TRBJ2-2; TRBD2 matches 10 bases. Germline CDR1 reads SGHND; CDR2 reads FRSKSL. V dropped 4 bases and J dropped 0; count of bases not matched to a gene: 5. This CDR3 has 17 amino acids. The CDR3 DNA, read in part, is TGTGCCAGCAGTTCTAGGACTGGGGGTGCAAACACCGGGCAGCTCTAC. This translates into CASSSRTGGANTGQLY. The whole CDR3 sequence reads CASSSRTGGANTGQLYF.

This clone appeared a few times. Mouse germline and gene names are used. The CDR3 end is not reached by the read, which stops 1 residue before it; the germline J gene fills it in. J is TRBJ2-7 and V is TRBV31, with D possibly matching TRBD2 (7 bases). The ends were cut back, 0 bases at V and 7 bases at J, with 10 bases in the middle. Germline V gene sequence: CDR1 GKSSPN, CDR2 SITVG. This CDR3 is 12 amino acids long. CDR3 DNA, as far as it was read: TGTGCCTGGAGTCTGGGGGGCCGCGAACAGTAC. Its translation: CAWSLGGREQY. The whole CDR3 reads CAWSLGGREQYF.

In its sample, this clone was seen a few times. Mouse names are used for the genes. The CDR3 is cut off 1 residue early in the read; its end comes from the germline J gene. The chain joins TRBV24 to TRBJ1-3; no firm D call. Germline loops: CDR1 KGHTA, CDR2 FRNEEI. This CDR3 is 14 amino acids long. Trimming left V 6 bases short and J 0 bases short, with 9 bases between. The covered CDR3 bases are TGTGCCAGCAGGCTACCAAATTCTGGAAATACGCTCTAT. This encodes CASRLPNSGNTLY. The whole CDR3 reads CASRLPNSGNTLYF.

Worth noting for this clone: All gene names here are mouse names. The CDR3 bases that were read are TGTGCCAGCAGTTTAGTGGGGGGCACCACAGAAGTCTTC. It translates to CASSLVGGTTEVF. In full, the CDR3 reads CASSLVGGTTEVFF. V gene TRBV15 combines with J gene TRBJ1-1, with D tentatively TRBD1 (6 bases). Sequencing ends 1 residue short of the CDR3 end; the germline J gene provides the rest. With 1 base removed from V and 4 bases from J, the gap between germline ends came to 10 bases. The CDR3 has 14 amino acids. Germline V gene sequence: CDR1 SGHND, CDR2 FRSKSL.

A note on this clone: The genes are named according to mouse. The CDR3 end is not reached by the read, which stops 1 residue before it; the germline J gene fills it in. The chain employs TRBV26 and TRBJ2-2; D may correspond to TRBD1 or TRBD2 (6 bases each). V was clipped by 2 bases and J by 4 bases, with 8 bases between them. The CDR3 covers 14 residues. Germline CDR1 reads KGHPV; CDR2 reads FQNQEV (reference sequence). The CDR3 is CASSLGGGTGQLYF. The covered CDR3 bases are TGTGCCAGCAGTCTGGGGGGCGGCACCGGGCAGCTCTAC.

This clone qualifies as large (0.1 to 1%). Gene names refer to mouse genes. The CDR3 is cut off 1 residue early in the read; its end comes from the germline J gene. This chain connects TRBV4 to TRBJ1-2; a weak D match, TRBD1 (6 bases). Germline V gene lookup returns CDR1 LGHDT and CDR2 YNNKQL (reference sequence). The CDR3 spans 13 residues. Trimming took 4 bases from V and 0 from J, leaving 6 bases between them. Incomplete CDR3 DNA: TGTGCCAGCAGCTGGACAGCAAACTCCGACTACACC. It is translated as CASSWTANSDYT. The complete CDR3 reads CASSWTANSDYTF. The complete variable domain, with remaining parts taken from reference TRBV4 and TRBJ1-2, reads ETAVFQTPNYHVTQVGNEVSFNCKQTLGHDTMYWYKQDSKKLLKIMFSYNNKQLIVNETVPRRFSPQSSDKAHLNLRIKSVEPEDSAVYLCASSWTANSDYTFGSGTRLLVI.

This clone came up a few times. Mouse gene names and germline throughout. Sequencing ends 1 residue short of the CDR3 end; the germline J gene provides the rest. The chain recombines TRBV26 with TRBJ2-7; D not certain. CDR3 size: 13 residues. The V and J ends lost 3 bases and 0 bases respectively, with 6 bases between them. CDR1 KGHPV and CDR2 FQNQEV come from the germline V gene (reference sequence). This CDR3 is CASSLQSSYEQYF. Partial CDR3 DNA: TGTGCCAGCAGTCTTCAGAGCTCCTATGAACAGTAC.

This clone came up a few times. Gene names refer to mouse genes. The read stops 1 residue short of the end of the CDR3; the missing end is completed from the germline J gene. The chain employs TRBV13-1 and TRBJ2-1; D gene uncertain. V was pared by 2 bases and J by 2 bases, with 5 bases between. Looked up from germline, CDR1 is NSHNY and CDR2 is SYGAGN. The CDR3 is 13 amino acids. Incomplete CDR3 DNA: TGTGCCAGCAGTGACAGAGACTATGCTGAGCAGTTC. The encoded protein is CASSDRDYAEQF. Given in full, the CDR3 is CASSDRDYAEQFF.

A note on this clone: Genes and germline come from the mouse. The read ends 1 residue before the CDR3 terminus; that terminus is restored from the germline J gene. V usage is TRBV20 and J usage is TRBJ2-3, with no clear D. The CDR3 is 12 amino acids. Germline V gene sequence: CDR1 GFQATS, CDR2 STVNSAI. Trimming took off 0 bases at V and 3 bases at J, with 4 bases between the two ends. Partial CDR3 DNA: TGTGGTGCTAGGGACACAGCAGAAACGCTGTAT. Its protein product is CGARDTAETLY. The full-length CDR3 reads as CGARDTAETLYF. Filled out from reference TRBV20 and TRBJ2-3, the complete variable domain reads GALVYQYPRRTICKSGTSMRMECQAVGFQATSVAWYRQSPQKTFELIALSTVNSAIKYEQNFTQEKFPISHPNLSFSSMTVLNAYLEDRGLYLCGARDTAETLYFGSGTRLTVL.